The clone carrying this T cell receptor (beta chain) was recorded many times. Antigen: not known. RNA transcripts gave rise to amplified TCR beta CDR3 regions. Primed by the HTBI set, a first-round RT-PCR was run on the TCR CDR3. TCRdb re-called the multiplex PCR reads through MiXCR, storing one row per CDR3 protein. This sample has roughly 560,000 distinct CDR3 sequences, with about 14% found just once. The CDR3 extends over 13 amino acids. Germline values: CDR1 DFQATT, CDR2 SNEGSKA (reference sequence). V was clipped by 5 bases and J by 8 bases, with 16 bases between them. This sample was taken from a study of T cells in Graves' hyperthyroidism and ophthalmopathy. Study findings and constraints: Onset of ophthalmopathy came a median roughly 6 months after the model predicted it.

The gene calls are TRBV20-1 and TRBJ2-4, with D unclear. Input material: blood. The clonotype comes from a woman aged 40-49 years with Graves' ophthalmopathy. The CDR3 sequence: CSAVRLGIHIQYF. CDR3 nucleotides: TGCAGTGCTGTCCGTTTGGGGATACACATTCAGTACTTC.